This T cell receptor beta chain is drawn from a study of cytomegalovirus exposure and HLA in healthy donors. General observations from the study: When analyzed later, a missense DCLRE1C variant was found to be linked to TCR beta V- and J-gene trimming. An assumption of roughly uniform sequencing depth across donors underlay the presence/absence analyses.

The CDR3 extends over 16 amino acids. Germline CDR1 reads SGHVS; CDR2 reads FQNEAQ. V lost 5 bases, J lost 0 bases, and 14 bases lay in between. The PCR used 60 Vbeta and 13 Jbeta primers. The table came from immunoSEQ multiplex PCR; TCRdb's copy has only in-frame clones and leaves some out. The sample comprises over 200,000 clones, under 90% of which are singletons, and around 1.4% rests with the top ten. A remark on this clone: As yet, its antigen is unknown.

This sequence was found in a human donor in good health. The V gene is TRBV7-8, the J gene TRBJ2-1, with D unclear. Sequences were obtained from PBMCs. The CDR3 DNA sequence: TGTGCCAGCAGCCGATTCGACTTATACTCCTACAATGAGCAGTTCTTC. Encoded protein: CASSRFDLYSYNEQFF.